A single sample is the source of the 5 T cell receptor beta chains below, sequenced in a study of blood T cell repertoires in COVID-19. Measured with immunoSEQ multiplex PCR; TCRdb has only the in-frame clones, and not every one. The top ten hold over 0.95% of the sample, which has 100,000 or so clones, roughly 92% seen once. The sample comprised peripheral blood. These receptors originate from a man aged 55 to 70 with acute or convalescent COVID-19.

The CDR3 DNA follows: TGTGCCAGCAGTTTAGGTCGGGGGAGAGGCTACGAGCAGTACGTC. Its translation: CASSLGRGRGYEQYV. The chain carries TRBV27 and TRBJ2-7; the D gene is possibly TRBD2 (6 bases). This CDR3 comprises 15 residues. V dropped 2 bases and J dropped 3 bases, with 14 bases sitting between them. Looked up from germline, CDR1 is MNHEY and CDR2 is SMNVEV (reference sequence).

The chain carries TRBV25-1 and TRBJ1-2, with 8 bases matching TRBD1. CDR3 length: 14 residues. Germline loops: CDR1 MGHDK, CDR2 SYGVNS. V gave up 2 bases and J gave up 7 bases; unmatched junction bases: 6. DNA for the CDR3: TGTGCCAGCAGTGAAGGACAGGGCCAAAGTGGCTACACCTTC. Translation: CASSEGQGQSGYTF.

V is TRBV28 and J is TRBJ1-5; TRBD1 agrees at 8 bases. V was pared by 6 bases and J by 6 bases, with 13 bases of the junction left unmatched. Germline V gene lookup returns CDR1 MDHEN and CDR2 SYDVKM. The CDR3 spans 16 residues. The CDR3 nucleotides read TGTGCCAGCAGGGCCTCGTGGACAGGGAGGCCTCAGCCCCAGCATTTT. Its translation is CASRASWTGRPQPQHF.

For this clone: Mismatch with germline at one junction end may stem from a read error. The chain has TRBV28 and TRBJ1-3, with unresolved D. There are 12 residues in the CDR3. CDR1 and CDR2 from the germline V gene are MDHEN and SYDVKM. CDR3 protein: CASSPHPGPSDF. The DNA for the CDR3 is TGTGCCAGCAGTCCCCACCCTGGGCCCTCGGATTTT.

CDR3 nucleotides: TGTGCCAGTAGTATGGTCGTACTGTCGAATGAGCAGTTCTTC. Residues: CASSMVVLSNEQFF. The genes are TRBV19 and TRBJ2-1; no clear D. Per the germline V gene, CDR1 is LNHDA and CDR2 is SQIVND (reference sequence). Between the trimmed V and J ends, which lost 3 bases and 7 bases, there was a span of 13 bases. The CDR3 covers 14 residues.